A single sample is the source of the 12 T cell receptor beta chains below, sequenced in a study of T cell responses to AZD1222 COVID-19 vaccine. The repertoire was sequenced with immunoSEQ multiplex PCR; TCRdb's copy has only in-frame clones and lacks some. The table includes roughly 98,000 clones, more than 70% detected once. The sequencing here drew on peripheral blood, taken 28 days after the second AZD1222 dose. The receptor set was obtained from an adult who received the AZD1222 COVID-19 vaccine.

This chain uses TRBV11-2 with TRBJ1-5; D ambiguous. The CDR3 is 13 residues long. V was clipped by 0 bases and J by 15 bases, with 15 bases between them. Germline V gene lookup returns CDR1 SGHAT and CDR2 FQNNGV. The CDR3 DNA is TGTGCCAGCAGCTTAGATCTTGTAGGGTCGATGCATTTT. It codes for CASSLDLVGSMHF.

This chain joins TRBV28 and TRBJ1-2; D may be TRBD1 (5 bases). V was clipped by 5 bases and J by 8 bases, with 15 bases between them. This CDR3 is 13 amino acids long. Germline V gene lookup returns CDR1 MDHEN and CDR2 SYDVKM. The CDR3 DNA reads as TGTGCCAGCAGTCGCGTATCAGGGTTAGGCTACACCTTC. This codes for CASSRVSGLGYTF.

This chain connects TRBV27 to TRBJ2-1, with 11 nucleotides matching TRBD1. V dropped 5 bases and J dropped 8; count of bases not matched to a gene: 17. Germline assignment: CDR1 MNHEY and CDR2 SMNVEV (reference sequence). The length of the CDR3 is 18 residues. The CDR3: CASSLLISRTGGLDEQFF. CDR3 DNA sequence: TGTGCCAGCAGTCTTCTGATTTCTAGGACAGGGGGCTTGGATGAGCAGTTCTTC.

The V call is TRBV7-8, the J call TRBJ2-7; no clear D gene. Germline V gene sequence: CDR1 SGHVS, CDR2 FQNEAQ. This CDR3 has 14 amino acids. V was clipped by 3 bases and J by 1 base, with 10 bases between them. CDR3 in amino acids: CASSLRRQSYEQYF. As DNA, the CDR3 is TGTGCCAGCAGCTTGAGACGGCAGTCCTACGAGCAGTACTTC.

The chain employs TRBV6-5 and TRBJ2-7; a weak D match, TRBD1 (7 bases). Germline CDR1 and CDR2: MNHEY and SVGAGI. CDR3 size: 13 residues. Trimming left V 7 bases short and J 9 bases short, with 19 bases between. CDR3: CASNPGGRLGQYF. The CDR3 DNA follows: TGTGCCAGCAACCCAGGGGGGCGGCTCGGGCAGTACTTC.

The gene calls are TRBV9 and TRBJ1-2, with D possibly matching TRBD1 (5 bases). The V and J ends lost 0 bases and 5 bases respectively, with 11 bases between them. This CDR3 is 14 amino acids long. Germline V gene sequence: CDR1 SGDLS, CDR2 YYNGEE. In nucleotides, the CDR3 is TGTGCCAGCAGCGTAGGGCAGGGCCTATATGGCTACACCTTC. This codes for CASSVGQGLYGYTF. The full variable domain, in which reference TRBV9 and TRBJ1-2 provide the parts outside the CDR3, is DSGVTQTPKHLITATGQRVTLRCSPRSGDLSVYWYQQSLDQGLQFLIQYYNGEERAKGNILERFSAQQFPDLHSELNLSSLELGDSALYFCASSVGQGLYGYTFGSGTRLTVV.

The rearrangement joins TRBV4-1 to TRBJ2-7; 9 bases align to TRBD2. The CDR3 spans 18 residues. Germline CDR1 and CDR2: MGHRA and YSYEKL. With V trimmed by 2 bases and J by 1 base, 12 bases remained unmatched. For the CDR3, the DNA is TGCGCCAGCAGCCAATATTCTAGCGGGATAGTCAAGTCCTACGAGCAGTACTTC. This codes for CASSQYSSGIVKSYEQYF.

The CDR3 spells CASSYPTGTYEQYF. The CDR3 DNA follows: TGTGCCAGCAGTTACCCTACAGGGACATACGAGCAGTACTTC. The chain joins TRBV6-2 or TRBV6-3 to TRBJ2-7, with D possibly matching TRBD1 (6 bases). V lost 2 bases, J lost 4 bases, and 12 bases lay in between. This CDR3 comprises 14 residues. Germline V CDR1 and CDR2: MNHEY, SVGEGT.

The V call is TRBV6-1, the J call TRBJ1-5, with a possible D match to TRBD1 (5 bases). Germline V gene data show CDR1 as MNHNS and CDR2 as SASEGT. This CDR3 comprises 13 residues. Trimming removed 3 bases at V and 3 bases at J, with 6 bases between. In DNA, the CDR3 is TGTGCCAGCAGTGAGGGACTCAATCAGCCCCAGCATTTT. Translation gives CASSEGLNQPQHF.

The genes are TRBV23-1 and TRBJ2-7; 8 bases agree with TRBD1. TRBV23-1 is filed as an ORF, its function uncertain. The CDR3 runs to 16 residues. V gave up 0 bases and J gave up 2 bases; unmatched junction bases: 6. In DNA, the CDR3 is TGCGCCAGCAGTCAATCGAGTAACAGGGGGGCCTACGAGCAGTACTTC. It translates to CASSQSSNRGAYEQYF.

This chain links TRBV3-1 (or the pseudogene TRBV3-2) with TRBJ1-4, with 8 bases matching TRBD1. J lost 7 bases, V lost 4 bases, and 29 bases had no gene match. Germline V lookup: CDR1 LGHDT, CDR2 YNNKEL (reference sequence). This CDR3 spans 22 amino acids. In nucleotides, the CDR3 is TGTGCCAGCAGCCGAGGACAGGGATCATTCTTAAATGGAAAGTCCACAGTTGAAAAACTGTTTTTT. Amino acid sequence: CASSRGQGSFLNGKSTVEKLFF.

V gene TRBV12-3 or TRBV12-4 combines with J gene TRBJ2-5; D call uncertain. CDR3 size: 13 residues. Deletions cut 1 base from V and 1 base from J, with 4 bases between. The CDR3 sequence is CASSLVRQETQYF. The CDR3 region has the DNA TGTGCCAGCAGTTTAGTTCGCCAAGAGACCCAGTACTTC.